This passage covers 12 T cell receptor beta chains from one sample sequenced in a study of cytomegalovirus exposure and HLA in healthy donors. The PCR made use of 60 Vbeta and 13 Jbeta primers. Some clones are missing from TCRdb's copy, which holds only in-frame ones; the method was immunoSEQ multiplex PCR. Here the sample table reports around 75,000 clones. The specimen was PBMCs. The origin of the receptors is a man aged 35 to 55 in good health and CMV-seronegative.

The chain employs TRBV30 and TRBJ1-5, with 8 nucleotides matching TRBD1. V was pared by 4 bases and J by 4 bases, with 6 bases of the junction left unmatched. The CDR3 length is 14 residues. The germline CDR1 and CDR2 sequences are GTSNPN and SVGIG (reference sequence). The CDR3 nucleotides are TGTGCCTGGAATTCGGGACAGGAAAATCAGCCCCAGCATTTT. It codes for CAWNSGQENQPQHF.

The chain combines TRBV5-1 with TRBJ2-1; perhaps TRBD2 as D (6 bases). This CDR3 has 16 amino acids. From germline, CDR1 is SGHRS and CDR2 YFSETQ. Trimming removed 0 bases at V and 6 bases at J, with 16 bases between. CDR3 DNA sequence: TGCGCCAGCAGCTTGGATGTTAGGGCTAGCGCCAATGAGCAGTTCTTC. It is translated as CASSLDVRASANEQFF.

The chain combines TRBV7-2 with TRBJ1-5; a possible D gene is TRBD1 (5 bases). Trimming took off 5 bases at V and 1 base at J, with 15 bases between the two ends. The CDR3 contains 16 residues. The germline V gene encodes CDR1 SGHTA and CDR2 FQGNSA. The CDR3 here is CASSPRGSISNQPQHF. As DNA, the CDR3 is TGTGCCAGCAGCCCAAGGGGCAGTATAAGCAATCAGCCCCAGCATTTT.

V usage is TRBV18 and J usage is TRBJ1-1, with a tentative D call TRBD1 (6 bases). Trimming left V 6 bases short and J 3 bases short, with 11 bases between. The CDR3 runs 13 residues. The V gene's germline CDR1 is KGHSH and CDR2 LQKENI. The chain's CDR3 is CASSGGLDTEAFF. DNA for the CDR3: TGTGCCAGCTCCGGGGGGCTAGACACTGAAGCTTTCTTT.

This sequence joins TRBV6-5 and TRBJ2-1; 9 bases map to TRBD2. J lost 5 bases, V lost 0 bases, and 2 bases had no gene match. The CDR3 spans 15 residues. Germline lookup yields CDR1 MNHEY and CDR2 SVGAGI. Written as DNA, the CDR3 is TGTGCCAGCAGTTACTCCGCGGGGGGGAACAATGAGCAGTTCTTC. Its translation is CASSYSAGGNNEQFF.

The chain is built from TRBV19 and TRBJ2-2; D is perhaps TRBD2 (6 bases). CDR3 length: 15 residues. Germline V gene data show CDR1 as LNHDA and CDR2 as SQIVND (reference sequence). V shed 4 bases and J shed 0 bases, with 9 bases lying between them. CDR3 amino acids: CASSNGGSNTGELFF. The DNA of the CDR3 is TGTGCCAGTAGTAACGGAGGGTCGAACACCGGGGAGCTGTTTTTT.

The DNA for the CDR3 is TGTGCCAGCAGGACTAGCCTTAGCACAGATACGCAGTATTTT. It codes for CASRTSLSTDTQYF. The chain recombines TRBV6-4 with TRBJ2-3; TRBD2 matches at 7 bases. CDR1 and CDR2 (germline): MRHNA, SNTAGT. The CDR3 consists of 14 residues. Losses at the gene ends were 6 bases for V and 0 bases for J; bases not matched to a gene: 3.

The rearrangement uses TRBV4-3 and TRBJ2-3; 12 bases are shared with TRBD2. The V and J ends lost 1 base and 7 bases, in that order; junction bases with no gene match: 0. The CDR3 has 14 residues. CDR1 and CDR2 from the germline V gene are LGHNA and YSLEER. CDR3 region: CASSQGTSGNTQYF. CDR3 bases: TGCGCCAGCAGCCAAGGGACTAGCGGGAATACGCAGTATTTT.

The chain carries TRBV2 and TRBJ2-6; 9 positions agree with TRBD1. J was trimmed by 4 bases and V by 6 bases; bases with no gene match: 7. CDR3 size: 16 residues. CDR1 is SNHLY, CDR2 FYNNEI, per germline. The chain's CDR3 is CASSLQGAGGANVLTF. Written as DNA, the CDR3 is TGTGCCAGCAGCCTACAGGGGGCGGGCGGGGCCAACGTCCTGACTTTC.

V gene TRBV7-9 combines with J gene TRBJ2-7, with 7 bases lining up with TRBD2. CDR3 size: 13 residues. CDR1 is SEHNR and CDR2 is FQNEAQ in the germline V gene (reference sequence). The ends lost 2 bases at V and 7 bases at J; junction bases unmatched: 5. In nucleotides, the CDR3 is TGTGCCAGCAGCTTATCCCCGGGGGGTGAGCAGTACTTC. Protein sequence: CASSLSPGGEQYF.

The rearrangement uses TRBV30 and TRBJ2-7, with TRBD1 matching over 8 bases. CDR1 GTSNPN and CDR2 SVGIG come from the germline V gene (reference sequence). This CDR3 is built from 14 residues. V shed 7 bases, J shed 6 bases, and the junction held 14 bases outside the gene matches. The CDR3 DNA reads TGTGCCTTGAAAGGCGGACAGGGCGTTGGCGAGCAGTACTTC. It is translated as CALKGGQGVGEQYF.

The chain employs TRBV21-1 and TRBJ2-2; the table calls TRBD1, which could not be checked here. TRBV21-1 is assigned pseudogene status. The CDR3 contains 15 residues. The CDR3 is CARPGRTGYTGELFF. Here the CDR3 DNA reads TGTGCCCGCCCTGGTCGAACAGGGTACACCGGGGAGCTGTTTTTT.